These T cell receptor beta chains were read from a single sample in a study of T cell responses to AZD1222 COVID-19 vaccine. Assay: immunoSEQ multiplex PCR; the TCRdb copy retains only in-frame clones and omits some. This repertoire shows 250,000 to 300,000 clones, 85% to 95% found once; its top ten account for 0.55%. The sample in question was peripheral blood, obtained 28 days after the second AZD1222 dose. Source of these receptors: an adult who received the AZD1222 COVID-19 vaccine. CDR3s include the opening cysteine and the closing phenylalanine or tryptophan. The D gene is left open where the match is weak. Rows give clone size only sometimes, using once, few, many, or a class for an expanded clone.

d_call	clone_size	j_call	v_call	cdr3_nt	cdr3_aa
-	-	TRBJ1-4	TRBV28	TGTGCCAGCAGTTCCCCTGGTCTAGGGCTCACTAATGAAAAACTGTTTTTT	CASSSPGLGLTNEKLFF
-	-	TRBJ1-5	TRBV12-3/TRBV12-4	TGTGCCAGCAGCCCAGGGAGCAATCAGCCCCAGCATTTT	CASSPGSNQPQHF
TRBD2	-	TRBJ2-7	TRBV3-1/TRBV3-2	TGTGCCAGCAGCCCTCGACTAGCGGGGACCCTTTACGAGCAGTACTTC	CASSPRLAGTLYEQYF
TRBD1	-	TRBJ2-7	TRBV5-4	TGTGCCAGCAGTTGGCCCGGGACAGGGTTGTACGAGCAGTACTTC	CASSWPGTGLYEQYF
-	-	TRBJ1-2	TRBV28	TGTGCCAGCCTACTCAGTGGGGCCTTAGGGGATTCCTATGGCTACACCTTC	CASLLSGALGDSYGYTF
-	-	TRBJ2-7	TRBV5-4	TGTGCCAGCAGCTTGGGGCAGGGAGAAAGCTACGAGCAGTACTTC	CASSLGQGESYEQYF
TRBD1	-	TRBJ2-7	TRBV7-3	TGTGCCAGCAGCCGGGGACAGGAAGAATTGTACTTC	CASSRGQEELYF
TRBD1	-	TRBJ1-5	TRBV5-1	TGCGCCAGCAGCTGGGGGACAGGGGATCAGCCCCAGCATTTT	CASSWGTGDQPQHF
-	-	TRBJ1-1	TRBV30	TGTGCCTGGAGTCTACACGAGAACACTGAAGCTTTCTTT	CAWSLHENTEAFF
TRBD1	-	TRBJ1-6	TRBV3-1/TRBV3-2	TGTGCCAGCAGCCAACCGACAGGGGAATCACCCCTCCACTTT	CASSQPTGESPLHF
-	-	TRBJ1-6	TRBV7-9	TGTGCCAGCAGCTTTTGGAATTCACCCCTCCACTTT	CASSFWNSPLHF
TRBD2	-	TRBJ2-7	TRBV27	TGTGCCAGCAGCATGAGCGGGAGCTCCTACGAGCAGTACTTC	CASSMSGSSYEQYF
TRBD2	-	TRBJ2-5	TRBV6-2/TRBV6-3	TGTGCCAGCAGTTACCGAGGGAGGGGTCAAGAGACCCAGTACTTC	CASSYRGRGQETQYF
TRBD1	-	TRBJ1-6	TRBV3-1/TRBV3-2	TGTGCCAGCACCGCGACAGGGGAATTCAATTCACCCCTCCACTTT	CASTATGEFNSPLHF
-	-	TRBJ2-3	TRBV27	TGTGCCAGCAGTTTAGTAGATACGCAGTATTTT	CASSLVDTQYF
-	-	TRBJ2-2	TRBV7-2	TGTGCCAGCAGCTTATCCCCCAGGGGAGGTTCGGGGGAGCTGTTTTTT	CASSLSPRGGSGELFF
-	-	TRBJ2-1	TRBV7-3	TGTGCCAGCAGCCCAACTCCCGGACTAAACTACAATGAGCAGTTCTTC	CASSPTPGLNYNEQFF
-	-	TRBJ2-5	TRBV5-1	TGCGCCAGCAGCAAGGGGGTCCAAGAGACCCAGTACTTC	CASSKGVQETQYF
-	-	TRBJ2-5	TRBV28	TGTGCCAGCAGTCCTCCGGGACAACAAGAGACCCAGTACTTC	CASSPPGQQETQYF
-	-	TRBJ2-7	TRBV7-2	TGTGCCAGCAGTCCGTACCCCGGCGGGGGCCGAGAGCAGTACTTC	CASSPYPGGGREQYF
-	-	TRBJ1-5	TRBV24-1	TGTGCCACCAGTGAATCCGGAGAGGGAGGGCAGCCCCAGCATTTT	CATSESGEGGQPQHF
-	-	TRBJ1-1	TRBV29-1	TGCAGCGTTGAAAGGGGCTCGGGGGAAGCTTTCTTT	CSVERGSGEAFF
-	-	TRBJ1-6	TRBV10-2	TGCGCCAGCAGTGAACAGGGAGGCTCACCCCTCCACTTT	CASSEQGGSPLHF
-	-	TRBJ1-5	TRBV6-5	TGTGCCAGCAGGGGGGCATGGGGGAGCAATCAGCCCCAGCATTTT	CASRGAWGSNQPQHF
-	-	TRBJ1-2	TRBV27	TGTGCCAGCAAGTTTTCCGGGGGGCCTGACTATGGCTACACCTTC	CASKFSGGPDYGYTF
-	-	TRBJ2-5	TRBV9	TGTGCCAGCAGCGAGGAGGTGGGGACCCAGTACTTC	CASSEEVGTQYF
-	-	TRBJ1-1	TRBV7-9	TGTGCCAGCAGCTTATGGGCCATGAACACTGAAGCTTTCTTT	CASSLWAMNTEAFF
-	once	TRBJ1-6	TRBV7-8	TGTGCTAGCAGCCCAGGCCATTCACCCCTCCACTTT	CASSPGHSPLHF
TRBD1	-	TRBJ1-1	TRBV3-1/TRBV3-2	TGTGCCAGCAGCCAAGATCTAGGACAGGAAAAGGCTTTCTTT	CASSQDLGQEKAFF
TRBD1	-	TRBJ2-3	TRBV7-8	TGTGCCAGCAGCTCCCAGACAGGGGGGATCACAGATACGCAGTATTTT	CASSSQTGGITDTQYF
-	-	TRBJ1-5	TRBV6-5	TGTGCCAGCAAACCCGGGACAAGAGGCAATCAGCCCCAGCATTTT	CASKPGTRGNQPQHF
TRBD2	-	TRBJ2-5	TRBV2	TGTGCCAGCAGGCCGGCTAGCGGGGGACAAGAGACCCAGTACTTC	CASRPASGGQETQYF
-	few	TRBJ2-7	TRBV6-2/TRBV6-3	TGTGCCAGCAGCCCCCGGGCCACCTACGAGCAGTACTTC	CASSPRATYEQYF
-	-	TRBJ1-2	TRBV13	TGTGCCAGCAGCCCCGAACAGGGATCCAACTATGGCTACACCTTC	CASSPEQGSNYGYTF
TRBD2	-	TRBJ2-1	TRBV4-3	TGCGCCAGCAGCCTATATAGCGGGACTCAGGGTGAGCAGTTCTTC	CASSLYSGTQGEQFF
-	-	TRBJ2-7	TRBV28	TGTGCCAGCAGTTTATCATCCTACGAGCAGTACTTC	CASSLSSYEQYF
-	-	TRBJ2-7	TRBV20-1	TGCAGTGCTAGTCTGAGCTCCTACGAGCAGTACTTC	CSASLSSYEQYF
-	-	TRBJ1-1	TRBV4-1	TGCGCCAGCAGCCAGGATTTTGAGGTAGGCGGCCCTGGGACTGAAGCTTTCTTT	CASSQDFEVGGPGTEAFF
-	-	TRBJ1-5	TRBV2	TGTGCCAGCACCTCGCGTGGGAGCTTAAATCAGCCCCAGCATTTT	CASTSRGSLNQPQHF
-	-	TRBJ2-2	TRBV7-9	TGTGCCAGCGACCCACGACGCAGGGGTAACACCGGGGAGCTGTTTTTT	CASDPRRRGNTGELFF
TRBD1	-	TRBJ1-5	TRBV19	TGTGCCAGTAGTATAGGGGGTACAGGGGGCAGGGGCAATCAGCCCCAGCATTTT	CASSIGGTGGRGNQPQHF
-	once	TRBJ2-5	TRBV28	TGTGCCAGCAGTTTGGGCAACCAAGAGACCCAGTACTTC	CASSLGNQETQYF
TRBD2	-	TRBJ2-1	TRBV7-9	TGTGCCAGCAGCAGGCCGGGACTAGCGGGAAACAATGAGCAGTTCTTC	CASSRPGLAGNNEQFF
-	-	TRBJ2-4	TRBV2	TGTGCCAGCAGTGAGCGCAGGACCTTAGCCAAAAACATTCAGTACTTC	CASSERRTLAKNIQYF
TRBD1	-	TRBJ2-7	TRBV15	TGTGCCACCAGCAAACAGGGGTTTGATCTCAACCGCGAGCAGTACTTC	CATSKQGFDLNREQYF
TRBD1	-	TRBJ1-6	TRBV6-5	TGTGCCAGCGCGGACAGGGATAATTCACCCCTCCACTTT	CASADRDNSPLHF
-	-	TRBJ2-2	TRBV19	TGTGCCAGTAGTAAGACAGCCCTTACCGGGGAGCTGTTTTTT	CASSKTALTGELFF
-	-	TRBJ1-2	TRBV15	TGTGCCACCAGCTCTCCAGGCCTGGGGGGATTGGTATATGGCTACACCTTC	CATSSPGLGGLVYGYTF
-	-	TRBJ1-4	TRBV28	TGTGCCAGCAGGCCTAGGACAGAGGAAAAACTGTTTTTT	CASRPRTEEKLFF
TRBD2	once	TRBJ2-3	TRBV11-2	TGTGCCAGCAGCTCCTGGACTAGCGGGGCACCTCTCTACACAGATACGCAGTATTTT	CASSSWTSGAPLYTDTQYF
TRBD1	-	TRBJ1-6	TRBV7-9	TGTGCCAGCGGCTCGGGACAGGGGGCACGATCACCCCTCCACTTT	CASGSGQGARSPLHF
-	-	TRBJ2-1	TRBV11-1	TGTGCCAGCAGCTTAGGTCTCTACAATGAGCAGTTCTTC	CASSLGLYNEQFF
TRBD1	-	TRBJ2-6	TRBV6-2/TRBV6-3	TGTGCCAGCAGTCTCGGGACAGGTTCCTTCTCTGGGGCCAACGTCCTGACTTTC	CASSLGTGSFSGANVLTF
-	once	TRBJ1-6	TRBV14	TGTGCCAGCAGCCAAGGTGGGATATTTCATTCACCCCTCCACTTT	CASSQGGIFHSPLHF
TRBD2	-	TRBJ2-1	TRBV27	TGTGCCAGCAGGCAGTCACCGGGACTAGCGGGAGTCCCTTCCTACAATGAGCAGTTCTTC	CASRQSPGLAGVPSYNEQFF
-	-	TRBJ1-1	TRBV11-2	TGTGCCAGCAGCCTACTTATTTCCCAGGGCACTGAAGCTTTCTTT	CASSLLISQGTEAFF
TRBD1	-	TRBJ1-5	TRBV19	TGTGCCAGTAGTATTCGAACAGGGGTTAATCAGCCCCAGCATTTT	CASSIRTGVNQPQHF